The T cell receptor (beta chain) described here comes from a study of T cell repertoires in cytomegalovirus infection. Study context: In public TCR beta signatures, there were indications of both CMV infection and matching HLA type.

This clonotype was seen at least ten times. Its antigen remains unidentified. TCRdb redid the calling of the reads with MiXCR, one entry per CDR3 protein. The sample consists of about 460,000 distinct CDR3 sequences, about 10% of them appearing once. The length of the CDR3 is 15 residues. V was clipped by 4 bases and J by 0 bases, with 7 bases between them. Germline-derived CDR1 and CDR2 are SEHNR and FQNEAQ (reference sequence). Study outcomes and limitations: The study found HLA-C-restricted CMV-specific TCR beta clonotypes dominating the ex vivo response. Using cumulative public TCR beta family frequency, the authors identified those who carried CMV together with the relevant HLA.

V usage is TRBV7-9 and J usage is TRBJ2-6, with a possible D match to TRBD1 (5 bases). The sequence was obtained from a human donor in good health (CMV status not recorded). Some clones in this sample may be carry-over from other donors' samples. The sample consisted of PBMCs. The DNA for the CDR3 is TGTGCCAGCAGCTCGACAGCCTCTGGGGCCAACGTCCTGACTTTC. It yields the protein CASSSTASGANVLTF.